Below are 14 T cell receptor beta chains sequenced from a single sample in a study of T cell changes during pregnancy in multiple sclerosis (dated by TCRdb to the late 2010s). Library prep was done by the immunoSEQ multiplex PCR assay. This immuneACCESS table, as held by TCRdb, lists in-frame sequences with V and J called but not all clones. Of the missing ones, under half trace to an unresolved V gene in checked studies; the others have no known cause. The sample table records about 40,000 clones; 89% of these occur just once. The top ten constitute over 1% of the sample. This specimen was CD4+ T cells from peripheral blood mononuclear cells, taken after pregnancy. Source of these receptors: a female donor with multiple sclerosis, enrolled in a pregnancy study.

The V gene is TRBV29-1, the J gene TRBJ2-1; D perhaps matches TRBD1 (6 bases). The CDR3 has 16 amino acids. V was shortened by 4 bases and J by 4 bases, with 20 bases between the two germline ends. Germline V gene sequence: CDR1 SQVTM, CDR2 ANQGSEA. The CDR3 region has the DNA TGCAGCGTTGTGAAACAACCCGGACAGCAGTACAATGAGCAGTTCTTC. It specifies CSVVKQPGQQYNEQFF.

CDR3 sequence (DNA): TGTGCCAGCAGTATTGGGACACATGAACACTCGGAAGCTTTCTTT. It yields the protein CASSIGTHEHSEAFF. The chain combines TRBV2 with TRBJ1-1; a possible D gene is TRBD1 (6 bases). CDR1 is SNHLY and CDR2 is FYNNEI in the germline V gene. The germline V and J ends were trimmed by 5 bases and 8 bases, with 21 bases remaining between them. The length of the CDR3 is 15 residues. Looking up the rest from reference TRBV2 and TRBJ1-1 gives the full variable domain: EPEVTQTPSHQVTQMGQEVILRCVPISNHLYFYWYRQILGQKVEFLVSFYNNEISEKSEIFDDQFSVERPDGSNFTLKIRSTKLEDSAMYFCASSIGTHEHSEAFFGQGTRLTVV.

The V call is TRBV19, the J call TRBJ2-7, with D maybe TRBD1 (6 bases). This CDR3 has 14 amino acids. Trimming took 4 bases from V and 0 from J, leaving 10 bases between them. Germline V gene lookup returns CDR1 LNHDA and CDR2 SQIVND (reference sequence). CDR3 sequence (DNA): TGTGCCAGTAGTACCCGGGACAACTCCTACGAGCAGTACTTC. It specifies CASSTRDNSYEQYF. Drawing the rest from reference TRBV19 and TRBJ2-7, the complete variable domain is DGGITQSPKYLFRKEGQNVTLSCEQNLNHDAMYWYRQDPGQGLRLIYYSQIVNDFQKGDIAEGYSVSREKKESFPLTVTSAQKNPTAFYLCASSTRDNSYEQYFGPGTRLTVT.

The CDR3 here is CASSEVAADTQYF. The CDR3 nucleotides are TGCGCCAGCAGTGAGGTGGCGGCAGATACGCAGTATTTT. V and J are TRBV10-1 and TRBJ2-3; unclear D gene. The CDR3 has 13 amino acids. Germline V gene data show CDR1 as WNHNN and CDR2 as SYGVQD (reference sequence). The V end lost 2 bases, the J end lost 4 bases, and 7 bases lay between the germline ends.

V and J are TRBV28 and TRBJ2-7; 10 nucleotides line up with TRBD1. The CDR3 loop spans 15 amino acids. Germline CDR1 and CDR2: MDHEN and SYDVKM. With 5 bases clipped from V and 7 bases from J, the junction kept 11 bases outside the gene matches. CDR3: CASSLPGQGPQEQYF. CDR3 nucleotide sequence: TGTGCCAGCAGTCTACCGGGACAGGGGCCCCAGGAGCAGTACTTC.

The rearrangement uses TRBV11-2 and TRBJ2-1; TRBD2 agrees at 11 bases. The CDR3 has 15 amino acids. Unmatched junction bases numbered 7, after V lost 4 bases and J lost 8 bases. CDR1 is SGHAT, CDR2 FQNNGV, per germline. In DNA form, the CDR3 reads TGTGCCAGCAGCTCAACTAGCGGGAGTGGGTATGAGCAGTTCTTC. Translating gives CASSSTSGSGYEQFF.

The V gene is TRBV7-8, the J gene TRBJ1-1; tentatively, D is TRBD1 (5 bases). The CDR3 length is 15 residues. Trimming removed 5 bases at V and 1 base at J, with 14 bases between. Germline CDR1 and CDR2: SGHVS and FQNEAQ. CDR3 amino acids: CASSPRELGNTEAFF. The DNA for the CDR3 is TGTGCCAGCAGCCCCAGGGAACTGGGGAACACTGAAGCTTTCTTT. Based on the CDR3 plus reference TRBV7-8 and TRBJ1-1, the full variable domain is GAGVSQSPRYKVAKRGQDVALRCDPISGHVSLFWYQQALGQGPEFLTYFQNEAQLDKSGLPSDRFFAERPEGSVSTLKIQRTQQEDSAVYLCASSPRELGNTEAFFGQGTRLTVV.

The chain is built from TRBV12-5 and TRBJ2-1, with TRBD1 identical over 12 bases. The CDR3 has 15 amino acids. V trimming: 6 bases; J trimming: 8 bases; junction bases outside the gene matches: 8. The germline V gene has CDR1 LGHNT and CDR2 FRNRAP. CDR3 nucleotides: TGTGCTAGTGGCTTCGGGACAGGGGGCGGCTATGAGCAGTTCTTC. Its translation is CASGFGTGGGYEQFF.

The rearrangement uses TRBV30 and TRBJ1-2, with D uncertain. V lost 8 bases to trimming and J lost 1 base, with 14 bases between them. The length of the CDR3 is 13 residues. Germline loops: CDR1 GTSNPN, CDR2 SVGIG (reference sequence). DNA for the CDR3: TGTGCCCGGGATACGGGGTTTAACTATGGCTACACCTTC. Its protein is CARDTGFNYGYTF.

The rearrangement uses TRBV7-2 and TRBJ1-5, with a possible D match to TRBD1 (5 bases). V lost 5 bases to trimming and J lost 7 bases, with 12 bases between them. Germline CDR1 is SGHTA and CDR2 is FQGNSA. The CDR3 runs 13 residues. CDR3 loop: CASSGPGGQPQHF. The CDR3 DNA follows: TGTGCCAGCAGCGGGCCGGGGGGGCAGCCCCAGCATTTT.

The V and J genes are TRBV5-6 and TRBJ2-3; the D gene is possibly TRBD1 (5 bases). The V gene's germline CDR1 is SGHDT and CDR2 YYEEEE. The CDR3 covers 15 residues. V was clipped by 4 bases and J by 0 bases, with 12 bases between them. The CDR3 DNA reads TGTGCCAGCAGCGTCAGGGTTCCAAGCACAGATACGCAGTATTTT. Its translation: CASSVRVPSTDTQYF.

V gene TRBV7-8 combines with J gene TRBJ2-2, with 7 bases aligning to TRBD1. The V segment lost 5 bases and the J segment 1 base; nucleotides outside the gene matches: 4. The germline V gene encodes CDR1 SGHVS and CDR2 FQNEAQ. This CDR3 comprises 15 residues. The CDR3 DNA reads as TGTGCCAGCAGCCCCCAGGGGGTGAACACCGGGGAGCTGTTTTTT. The encoded protein is CASSPQGVNTGELFF.

The CDR3 reads CASTPPGGYEQYF. CDR3 DNA sequence: TGTGCCAGCACCCCCCCCGGGGGATACGAGCAGTACTTC. The chain joins TRBV6-5 to TRBJ2-7; tentatively, D is TRBD2 (6 bases). Germline values: CDR1 MNHEY, CDR2 SVGAGI. The length of the CDR3 is 13 residues. Trimming removed 7 bases from V and 4 bases from J, with 14 bases in between.

This clone was recorded a few times. The chain has TRBV30 and TRBJ1-1; the D gene is possibly TRBD1 (6 bases). The CDR3 is made up of 14 amino acids. V shed 0 bases and J shed 4 bases, with 12 bases lying between them. Germline values: CDR1 GTSNPN, CDR2 SVGIG (reference sequence). The CDR3 DNA follows: TGTGCCTGGAGTGTAGGGGGGGCGAGCACTGAAGCTTTCTTT. This translates into CAWSVGGASTEAFF. Full variable domain (rest looked up from reference TRBV30 and TRBJ1-1): SQTIHQWPATLVQPVGSPLSLECTVEGTSNPNLYWYRQAAGRGLQLLFYSVGIGQISSEVPQNLSASRPQDRQFILSSKKLLLSDSGFYLCAWSVGGASTEAFFGQGTRLTVV.